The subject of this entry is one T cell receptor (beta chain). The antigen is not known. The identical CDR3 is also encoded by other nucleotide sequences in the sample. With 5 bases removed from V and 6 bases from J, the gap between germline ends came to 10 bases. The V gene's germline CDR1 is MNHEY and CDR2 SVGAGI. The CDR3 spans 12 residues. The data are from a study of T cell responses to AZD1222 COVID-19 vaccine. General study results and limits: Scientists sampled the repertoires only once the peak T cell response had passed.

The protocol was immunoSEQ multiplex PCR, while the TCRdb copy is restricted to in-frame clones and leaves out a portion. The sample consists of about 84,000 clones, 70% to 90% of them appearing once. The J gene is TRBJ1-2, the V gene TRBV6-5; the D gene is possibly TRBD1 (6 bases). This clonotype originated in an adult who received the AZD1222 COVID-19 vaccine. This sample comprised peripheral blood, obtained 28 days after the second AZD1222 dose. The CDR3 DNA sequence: TGTGCCAGCAGTCGTACAGGGAATGGCTACACCTTC. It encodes CASSRTGNGYTF.